A single sample is the source of the 29 T cell receptor beta chains below, sequenced in a study of cytomegalovirus exposure and HLA in healthy donors. It was with 60 Vbeta and 13 Jbeta primers that the PCR ran. Some clones are missing from TCRdb's copy, which holds only in-frame ones; the method was immunoSEQ multiplex PCR. This sample carries fewer than 300,000 clones, 86% of them seen once, and the ten largest clones take 3.5% to 4.5%. The specimen was PBMCs. The origin of the receptors is a middle-aged man in good health and CMV-seropositive.

The chain links TRBV7-2 to TRBJ1-2; TRBD1 agrees at 8 bases. After removal of 4 bases from V and 4 bases from J, the junction contained 5 bases not matched to a gene. This CDR3 has 14 amino acids. Germline V lookup: CDR1 SGHTA, CDR2 FQGNSA. The CDR3 nucleotides read TGTGCCAGCAGCTCGACAGGGGCATTCTATGGCTACACCTTC. As protein: CASSSTGAFYGYTF.

This clone has only one observation. This chain joins TRBV19 and TRBJ1-1, with 7 bases lining up with TRBD1. CDR3 size: 14 residues. J was trimmed by 3 bases and V by 4 bases; bases with no gene match: 5. The germline V gene encodes CDR1 LNHDA and CDR2 SQIVND (reference sequence). CDR3 coding DNA: TGTGCCAGTAGTACAGGGACAGCATACACTGAAGCTTTCTTT. Translation: CASSTGTAYTEAFF.

The CDR3 DNA reads TGTGCCAGCAGCCTTCAGCGGAATTCCTACGAGCAGTACTTC. Residues: CASSLQRNSYEQYF. This chain uses TRBV4-2 with TRBJ2-7, with a tentative D call TRBD2 (5 bases). V was shortened by 4 bases and J by 1 base, with 11 bases between the two germline ends. This CDR3 is built from 14 residues. Germline V lookup: CDR1 LGHNA, CDR2 YNFKEQ.

The chain couples TRBV7-8 to TRBJ1-2; 9 bases map to TRBD1. Germline lookup yields CDR1 SGHVS and CDR2 FQNEAQ. Trimming cost V 5 bases and J 0 bases; bases outside gene matches: 4. The CDR3 has 15 residues. The CDR3 DNA reads TGTGCCAGCAGCACGGGACAGGGCCCTAACTATGGCTACACCTTC. Amino acid sequence: CASSTGQGPNYGYTF.

This clone was found a few times. The rearrangement uses TRBV6-4 and TRBJ2-2; 7 bases map to TRBD2. CDR3 length equals 14 residues. The trim removed 6 bases at V and 7 bases at J, leaving 8 bases unmatched. The germline gives CDR1 MRHNA, CDR2 SNTAGT. The CDR3 DNA is TGTGCCAGCAGGGCGGGAGAAGGCGGCGGGGAGCTGTTTTTT. As protein: CASRAGEGGGELFF.

V usage is TRBV5-1 and J usage is TRBJ2-7; D is undetermined. The V gene lost 5 bases and the J gene lost 4 bases, with 10 bases spanning the gap. Germline CDR1 SGHRS, CDR2 YFSETQ. The CDR3 runs 12 residues. CDR3 amino acids: CASRAGNYEQYF. CDR3 DNA: TGCGCCAGCAGAGCAGGAAATTACGAGCAGTACTTC.

The chain couples TRBV11-2 to TRBJ2-7; 9 nucleotides align to TRBD2. With 3 bases clipped from V and 4 bases from J, the junction kept 7 bases outside the gene matches. Per germline, CDR1 SGHAT and CDR2 FQNNGV. CDR3 size: 15 residues. CDR3 sequence (DNA): TGTGCCAGCAGCTTCCCCCCTGCGGGAGGGTACGAGCAGTACTTC. It is translated as CASSFPPAGGYEQYF.

The chain joins TRBV19 to TRBJ2-6; D is ambiguous. This CDR3 has 14 amino acids. V was pared by 5 bases and J by 2 bases, with 7 bases between. Germline CDR1 is LNHDA and CDR2 is SQIVND (reference sequence). The CDR3 nucleotides read TGTGCCAGTAGTCTGAGCACTGGGGCCAACGTCCTGACTTTC. This codes for CASSLSTGANVLTF. Complete variable domain (other parts from reference TRBV19 and TRBJ2-6): DGGITQSPKYLFRKEGQNVTLSCEQNLNHDAMYWYRQDPGQGLRLIYYSQIVNDFQKGDIAEGYSVSREKKESFPLTVTSAQKNPTAFYLCASSLSTGANVLTFGAGSRLTVL.

The chain employs TRBV4-1 and TRBJ2-2; 14 positions agree with TRBD2. The germline gives CDR1 MGHRA, CDR2 YSYEKL. With 4 bases clipped from V and 6 bases from J, the junction kept 13 bases outside the gene matches. The CDR3 is made up of 19 amino acids. The CDR3 bases are TGCGCCAGCAGCCGCCAGACTAGCGGGAGGGCCCTGGGCGCCGGGGAGCTGTTTTTT. Translation: CASSRQTSGRALGAGELFF.

This clone was detected only a few times. The gene calls are TRBV5-1 and TRBJ1-1, with D unclear. V lost 1 base and J lost 1, with 8 bases in between. This CDR3 has 14 amino acids. Germline V gives CDR1 SGHRS, CDR2 YFSETQ. CDR3 bases: TGCGCCAGCAGCTTGCAGCCAGGGAACACTGAAGCTTTCTTT. Its translation is CASSLQPGNTEAFF. Filled out from reference TRBV5-1 and TRBJ1-1, the complete variable domain reads KAGVTQTPRYLIKTRGQQVTLSCSPISGHRSVSWYQQTPGQGLQFLFEYFSETQRNKGNFPGRFSGRQFSNSRSEMNVSTLELGDSALYLCASSLQPGNTEAFFGQGTRLTVV.

This clone was recorded only once. The rearrangement joins TRBV19 to TRBJ2-7; TRBD1 matches at 8 bases. The J segment lost 3 bases and the V segment lost 5 bases, leaving 15 bases of the junction unmatched. There are 17 residues in the CDR3. CDR1 and CDR2 from the germline V gene are LNHDA and SQIVND (reference sequence). In nucleotides, the CDR3 is TGTGCCAGTAGTGGACAGGGACAGGAAATCCCCTACTACGAGCAGTACTTC. Its translation: CASSGQGQEIPYYEQYF.

J is TRBJ1-3 and V is TRBV15; TRBD1 matches 9 bases. The CDR3 is made up of 16 amino acids. Germline assignment: CDR1 LNHNV and CDR2 YYDKDF (reference sequence). V shed 5 bases and J 2 bases; nucleotides not matched to a gene: 7. CDR3 DNA: TGTGCCACCAGCCCCCAAGGGACAGGGACTGGAAACACCATATATTTT. It is translated as CATSPQGTGTGNTIYF.

The CDR3 is CASSYSGAPNTGELFF. The CDR3 DNA follows: TGTGCCAGCAGCTATAGCGGGGCCCCGAACACCGGGGAGCTGTTTTTT. The chain employs TRBV7-3 and TRBJ2-2; TRBD2 agrees at 8 bases. The CDR3 covers 16 residues. Trimming at V came to 4 bases and at J to 0 bases, leaving 4 bases not matched to a gene. Germline lookup yields CDR1 SGHTA and CDR2 FQGTGA.

This chain uses TRBV7-2 with TRBJ2-2, with TRBD2 matching over 12 bases. The CDR3 is 19 residues long. The germline V gene encodes CDR1 SGHTA and CDR2 FQGNSA. The trim removed 2 bases at V and 4 bases at J, leaving 11 bases unmatched. The CDR3 loop reads CASSLLGLAGREATGELFF. CDR3 in DNA: TGTGCCAGCAGCTTACTTGGACTAGCGGGAAGAGAAGCCACCGGGGAGCTGTTTTTT. Complete variable domain (other parts from reference TRBV7-2 and TRBJ2-2): GAGVSQSPSNKVTEKGKDVELRCDPISGHTALYWYRQSLGQGLEFLIYFQGNSAPDKSGLPSDRFSAERTGGSVSTLTIQRTQQEDSAVYLCASSLLGLAGREATGELFFGEGSRLTVL.

The genes are TRBV28 and TRBJ2-7, with TRBD1 matching over 11 bases. The CDR3 has 15 amino acids. Germline loops: CDR1 MDHEN, CDR2 SYDVKM. V lost 5 bases and J lost 3; bases outside the gene matches: 6. The CDR3 DNA follows: TGTGCCAGCAGTCCGATGGGACAGGGGGGCTACGAGCAGTACTTC. Its translation: CASSPMGQGGYEQYF.

This clone showed up just once. The chain joins TRBV27 to TRBJ1-2, with D possibly TRBD1 on 6 matching bases. Germline CDR1 is MNHEY and CDR2 is SMNVEV (reference sequence). This CDR3 comprises 16 residues. V dropped 2 bases and J dropped 3 bases, with 16 bases sitting between them. In DNA form, the CDR3 reads TGTGCCAGCAGTTTACGAAGGACAGCGCTACACTATGGCTACACCTTC. Protein product: CASSLRRTALHYGYTF.

In the case of this clone: This same CDR3 is encoded by further DNA sequences in the sample. This sequence joins TRBV7-2 and TRBJ2-3, with D uncertain. This CDR3 comprises 14 residues. V shed 1 base and J shed 3 bases, with 8 bases lying between them. Germline values: CDR1 SGHTA, CDR2 FQGNSA. The CDR3 region has the DNA TGTGCCAGCAGCTTAGTTTCGGGTACAGATACGCAGTATTTT. Amino acids: CASSLVSGTDTQYF.

The J gene is TRBJ2-1, the V gene TRBV18, with 12 bases fitting TRBD2. CDR1 KGHSH and CDR2 LQKENI come from the germline V gene. The CDR3 sequence is 18 residues long. V lost 0 bases and J lost 3; bases outside the gene matches: 6. The CDR3 spells CASSPPLAGGPDYNEQFF. Here the CDR3 DNA reads TGTGCCAGCTCACCACCACTAGCGGGAGGCCCCGACTACAATGAGCAGTTCTTC. The full variable domain, completed using reference TRBV18 and TRBJ2-1, is NAGVMQNPRHLVRRRGQEARLRCSPMKGHSHVYWYRQLPEEGLKFMVYLQKENIIDESGMPKERFSAEFPKEGPSILRIQQVVRGDSAAYFCASSPPLAGGPDYNEQFFGPGTRLTVL.

The chain joins TRBV28 to TRBJ2-7, with a tentative D call TRBD2 (5 bases). V lost 3 bases and J 5 bases, leaving 8 bases between the germline ends. Germline V CDR1 and CDR2: MDHEN, SYDVKM. CDR3 length equals 12 residues. CDR3 loop: CASSLRVNEQYF. As DNA, the CDR3 is TGTGCCAGCAGTTTGAGGGTCAACGAGCAGTACTTC. The full variable domain, in which reference TRBV28 and TRBJ2-7 provide the parts outside the CDR3, is DVKVTQSSRYLVKRTGEKVFLECVQDMDHENMFWYRQDPGLGLRLIYFSYDVKMKEKGDIPEGYSVSREKKERFSLILESASTNQTSMYLCASSLRVNEQYFGPGTRLTVT.

The chain links TRBV9 to TRBJ2-7; D may be TRBD1 (6 bases). This CDR3 has 15 residues. Germline CDR1 is SGDLS and CDR2 is YYNGEE. V gave up 3 bases and J gave up 3 bases, with 16 bases separating them. CDR3: CASSAPDRPLYEQYF. Written as DNA, the CDR3 is TGTGCCAGCAGCGCACCCGACAGGCCCCTCTACGAGCAGTACTTC.

Comment on this clone: The junction departs from germline at one end; a sequencing error may be responsible. This rearrangement joins TRBV19 to TRBJ2-7, with TRBD1 matching over 8 bases. The CDR3 has 21 residues. The germline CDR1 and CDR2 sequences are LNHDA and SQIVND (reference sequence). The CDR3 loop reads CATSRRATSVVRTGSSYEQYF. For the CDR3, the DNA is TGTGCCACTAGTCGGAGGGCGACCTCGGTCGTGAGGACAGGGAGCTCCTACGAGCAGTACTTC.

The genes are TRBV7-6 and TRBJ2-5; perhaps TRBD2 as D (5 bases). Germline V CDR1 and CDR2: SGHVS, FNYEAQ. V was pared by 4 bases and J by 7 bases, with 10 bases between. This CDR3 has 12 residues. The CDR3 sequence is CASSSREWTQYF. The CDR3 coding sequence is TGTGCCAGCAGCTCCCGGGAATGGACCCAGTACTTC.

This clone was detected only a few times. CDR3 region: CASSYLARMDTGELFF. The CDR3 coding sequence is TGTGCCAGCAGTTACCTTGCTAGGATGGACACCGGGGAGCTGTTTTTT. The chain has TRBV7-6 and TRBJ2-2; no definite D call. Germline V lookup: CDR1 SGHVS, CDR2 FNYEAQ. The CDR3 loop spans 16 amino acids. Trimming removed 6 bases at V and 3 bases at J, with 17 bases between.

This chain uses TRBV30 with TRBJ1-5; no clear D. The CDR3 is 15 residues long. Between the trimmed V and J ends, which lost 0 bases and 6 bases, there was a span of 15 bases. The germline V gene has CDR1 GTSNPN and CDR2 SVGIG (reference sequence). The CDR3 DNA sequence: TGTGCCTGGAGTGTACTCGGCAGGTTTGGTCAGCCCCAGCATTTT. Translation gives CAWSVLGRFGQPQHF.

The gene calls are TRBV5-1 and TRBJ2-1, with 12 bases that match TRBD2. CDR3 size: 18 residues. Germline loops: CDR1 SGHRS, CDR2 YFSETQ. V lost 4 bases and J lost 5; bases outside the gene matches: 13. CDR3 amino acids: CASSPRLAGGPLDNEQFF. In DNA, the CDR3 is TGCGCCAGCAGCCCTAGGCTAGCGGGAGGGCCCTTGGACAATGAGCAGTTCTTC.

This chain connects TRBV6-1 to TRBJ1-2, with unresolved D. This CDR3 comprises 14 residues. V lost 6 bases, J lost 8 bases, and 19 bases lay in between. CDR1 and CDR2 from the germline V gene are MNHNS and SASEGT. CDR3 bases: TGTGCCAGCAGCCCAGGAAATGGGCGCTTGGGCTACACCTTC. As protein: CASSPGNGRLGYTF.

V gene TRBV6-1 combines with J gene TRBJ2-1, with TRBD1 matching over 7 bases. Germline CDR1 and CDR2: MNHNS and SASEGT. This CDR3 comprises 13 residues. The V and J ends lost 5 bases and 6 bases, in that order; junction bases with no gene match: 4. CDR3 coding DNA: TGTGCCAGCAGTACCGACAGGGTCAATGAGCAGTTCTTC. Amino acid sequence: CASSTDRVNEQFF.

This chain uses TRBV6-6 with TRBJ1-5, with 9 bases fitting TRBD1. The CDR3 sequence is 16 residues long. Germline values: CDR1 MNHNY, CDR2 SVGAGI (reference sequence). V shed 7 bases and J 1 base; nucleotides not matched to a gene: 8. The CDR3 here is CASTENRGRSNQPQHF. In DNA, the CDR3 is TGTGCCAGCACCGAAAACAGGGGGCGAAGCAATCAGCCCCAGCATTTT.

The chain recombines TRBV19 with TRBJ1-5; 11 nucleotides match TRBD1. Per germline, CDR1 LNHDA and CDR2 SQIVND (reference sequence). The CDR3 length is 15 residues. Germline trimming cut 3 bases from V and 6 bases from J; bases unmatched to any gene: 4. In nucleotides, the CDR3 is TGTGCCAGTAGTATCGGGACAGGGGGGGCTCAGCCCCAGCATTTT. It translates to CASSIGTGGAQPQHF.